This T cell receptor (beta chain) emerged from a study of neurological immune-mediated disorders. This clonotype was detected many times. Described time point: technical triplicate 1. Each sorted-subset library came from 1 million CD4+ or CD8+ T cells. TCRdb re-called the 5' RACE reads through MiXCR, storing one row per CDR3 protein. The sample lists 25,000 or so distinct CDR3 sequences; about 13% were seen once. Trimming took 1 base from V and 11 from J, leaving 8 bases between them. Germline CDR1 SQVTM, CDR2 ANQGSEA. The length of the CDR3 is 11 residues. Sequenced sample: CD4+ T cells from blood. The receptor's source is a female donor with HTLV-1-associated myelopathy (HAM/TSP). This rearrangement joins TRBV29-1 to TRBJ2-2; D remains unclear. Here the CDR3 reads CSVEADAELFF. Written as DNA, the CDR3 is TGCAGCGTTGAAGCAGACGCTGAGCTGTTTTTT.